This paragraph covers one TCR beta chain sequence. As yet, its antigen is unknown. This CDR3 contains 13 residues. V was shortened by 10 bases and J by 10 bases, with 19 bases between the two germline ends. In germline, CDR1 is MNHEY, CDR2 SVGAGI. The data stem from a study of post-analysis software for immune sequencing data. Background on the study: The patients showed relapsing-remitting, secondary progressive and progressive-relapsing multiple sclerosis courses. Study outcomes and limitations: Strong co-clustering by F measure was seen for same-batch samples. Compared with controls, patients had more of about 5 TRBV segments, including TRBV5-6, TRBV5-1 and TRBV20-1. Significantly lower normalized Chao1 diversity was found in patients with multiple sclerosis relative to controls.

Prepared libraries of TCR beta cDNA carried unique molecular identifiers. Each CDR3 protein is one row after TCRdb ran MiXCR on the PCR reads. The table has around 770,000 distinct CDR3 sequences, about half seen once. The chain couples TRBV6-5 to TRBJ1-4; D is uncertain. This sequence was found in a girl aged 5-17 years with multiple sclerosis. The sample was blood. CDR3 sequence (DNA): TGTGCCACCAAGGGTTTGGATGTTGGAAAACTGTTTTTT. Translating gives CATKGLDVGKLFF.